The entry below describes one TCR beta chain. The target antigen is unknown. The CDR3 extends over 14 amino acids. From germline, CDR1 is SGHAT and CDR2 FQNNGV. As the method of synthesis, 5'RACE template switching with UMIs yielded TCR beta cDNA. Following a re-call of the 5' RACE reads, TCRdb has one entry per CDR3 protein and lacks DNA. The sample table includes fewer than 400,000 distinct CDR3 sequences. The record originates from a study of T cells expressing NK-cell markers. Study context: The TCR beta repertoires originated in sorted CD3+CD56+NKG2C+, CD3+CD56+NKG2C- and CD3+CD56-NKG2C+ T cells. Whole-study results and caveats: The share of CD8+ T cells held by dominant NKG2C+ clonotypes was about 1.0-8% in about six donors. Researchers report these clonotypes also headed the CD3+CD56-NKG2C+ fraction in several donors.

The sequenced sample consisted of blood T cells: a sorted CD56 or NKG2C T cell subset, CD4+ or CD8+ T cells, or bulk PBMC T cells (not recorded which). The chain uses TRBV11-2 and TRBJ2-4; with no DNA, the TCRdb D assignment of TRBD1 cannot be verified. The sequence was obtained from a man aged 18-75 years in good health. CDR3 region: CASSLGGQGYIQYF.